This T cell receptor (beta chain) was sequenced in a study of cytomegalovirus exposure and HLA in healthy donors (dated by TCRdb to 2016 to 2017). With respect to the entire study: According to an earlier analysis of a few hundred of the donors, about 179 million T cells yielded 117 million unique TCR beta sequences and less than 300 Gb of sequence data. Around 330 gigabases of sequencing data and approximately 92 million unique TCR sequences made up an early release that covered 500 to 700 HLA-typed donors. The genetic ancestry cluster associated with self-reported Caucasian donors included 81% of the approximately 410 genotyped donors. The study aimed to test whether signatures of past pathogen exposure could be identified by cataloging public T cell receptors. The study used immunosequencing to profile the T cell repertoires of hundreds of subjects and linked those repertoires to cytomegalovirus serostatus. Along with the roughly 700-subject first cohort, a separate validation cohort of over a hundred different subjects was used. To predict cytomegalovirus infection status, the study combined high-throughput TCR immunosequencing, statistical association of individual TCRs with disease status, and machine learning. A later analysis re-examined previously published TCR beta repertoires from roughly 720 donors and added high-resolution HLA genotyping to investigate patterns of TCR occurrence. Rather than drawing on any new phenotypic data, the later analysis identified candidate immune exposures from TCR beta sequences and the way those sequences occurred across donors. To decide whether each TCR beta V gene segment behaved as functional or pseudogenic, an earlier analysis of some 540 of the donors relied on high-throughput TCR beta sequencing. Donor age, sex, ethnicity and CMV serostatus were compiled alongside the repertoire data. In a later genetic analysis, genome-wide SNP genotypes for about three fifths of the roughly 670 donors were used, and that subset was treated as a discovery cohort. All discovery cohort repertoires had been generated using a single sequencing platform. Both class I and class II loci were covered by HLA typing, at four-digit resolution. Typing coverage varied by locus: roughly 620-640 donors for A, B, C, DRB1 and DQB1; approximately 500 for DQA1; nearly 610 for DPA1; more than 450 for DPB1. Because of strong linkage in the cohort, roughly five DR-DQ haplotypes were treated as single units for association and clustering. Among about 400 genotyped donors of the cohort, an average of approximately 200,000 unique TCR beta nucleotide sequences was sequenced per donor, of which roughly 17% were non-productive. Broader findings and caveats from the paper: V-gene and J-gene trimming of TCR beta chains was associated with a missense DCLRE1C variant in a later genetic analysis, and the association was replicated in an independent cohort. Correlated functional status among segregating V segments might reflect linkage disequilibrium, but an unknown experimental factor could not be ruled out. A group of highly shared sequence variants was considered likely to be a technical artifact of the sequencing pipeline. Because HLA typing was missing for some donors at each locus, association tests included only the typed subset. The cohort was sequenced for TCR beta chains only, and without alpha or paired-chain data the features that could be detected were limited. Several of the top co-occurrence clusters appeared to be linked to parvovirus B19, influenza, CMV and Epstein-Barr virus, according to a later analysis. The 87-base-pair reads could not distinguish some IMGT-functional V segments, including TRBV6-2 and TRBV6-3, so those segments were excluded. While some public TCRs were present in many individuals, most TCR sequences turned up only very rarely across donors. A later analysis found that HLA-associated TCR beta chains were more clonally expanded and had lower generation probabilities than equally common non-associated chains. A later analysis associated about 17,000 TCR beta sequences with specific HLA alleles at a false discovery rate of 0.05. Strong co-occurrence of HLA alleles, especially DR and DQ, made assigning TCR associations to individual alleles difficult. The study gave a list of more than 150 TCR beta chains associated with cytomegalovirus. For the cohort, immune exposure information was limited to CMV serostatus. Broadly in line with IMGT annotations, most TCR beta V segments showed up in productive rearrangements about 87% or about 30% of the time in an earlier analysis of under 700 of the donors. Around 16 rarely observed V segments, including chromosome 9 orphons, were excluded from the earlier analysis of almost 600 of the donors because counts were too low. In a later analysis, the rate of TCR association differed among HLA loci, with DRB1 alleles having the most associated TCRs and HLA-C alleles having the fewest. A few of the identified cytomegalovirus-associated TCR beta chains were confirmed in vitro to be specific for cytomegalovirus antigens. In both the original and validation cohorts, the classifier was reported to diagnose cytomegalovirus status with high specificity and sensitivity. According to a later analysis, most CMV-associated TCR beta chains appeared to be HLA-restricted, and the HLA associations seemed to be driven largely by CMV exposure. In a later genetic analysis, fewer N-insertions in productive TCRs were reported among donors in an Asian-associated ancestry cluster than the approximately 630-donor mean. The authors suggested that the approach could potentially be generalized to other disease states and immunological phenotypes. A further reported finding was that TCR beta sequences accurately predicted the HLA-A and HLA-B alleles for most subjects in the first cohort. The presence/absence analyses assumed that sequencing depth was roughly uniform across donors, and that assumption may not be true.

With regard to this clone: What antigen it recognizes has not been identified. Base qualities are not at hand, and no much larger clone is one base apart.

Preparation of the library involved the immunoSEQ multiplex PCR assay. For the multiplex PCR, a mixture combining 60 forward primers for TCR Vbeta segments and 13 reverse primers for TCR Jbeta segments was used. A multiplex PCR assay on genomic DNA amplified the CDR3 region of rearranged TCR beta genes. Amplified TCR beta libraries were sequenced as 87-base-pair reads on the Illumina HiSeq System. The paper's data handling went like this. A later analysis counted about 80 million unique TCR beta chains across the 640 or so repertoires, and 9.5 million to 11 million of these chains were shared by at least two donors. Raw reads were error-corrected and collapsed into unique sequences with a nearest-neighbor algorithm that merged closely related sequences to remove PCR and sequencing errors. Alignment of CDR3 sequences to IMGT reference sequences was used to assign V, D and J gene segments. For a sequence to be retained, a match of at least six nucleotides was required to both a V gene segment and a J gene segment. Rearrangements were classified as productive when the CDR3 lacked stop codons and remained in frame with V and J, and all other rearrangements were classified as non-productive. CDR3 was defined by IMGT convention, running from the second conserved V-encoded cysteine to the conserved J-encoded phenylalanine. Sequences without an unambiguous match to a single V gene segment were excluded from the earlier analysis of 450 to 650 of the donors. An earlier analysis of 587 of the donors called V segments functional above 56.7% productive rearrangements and segregating when the between-donor standard deviation exceeded 5%. To diagnose cytomegalovirus status from the catalog of TCR beta chain sequences, a statistical classification framework was built. V and J gene assignment, in a later analysis, came from comparing TCR nucleotide sequences with IMGT/GENE-DB human TR gene sequences. Using the TCRdist pipeline, a later analysis assigned CDR3 sequences along with most-parsimonious VDJ recombination scenarios. In a later analysis, every TCR beta chain was defined by the combination of its CDR3 amino acid sequence and its V-gene family, and reads without a unique V-gene family were dropped. To address suspected cross-contamination and a sequencing artifact, a later analysis removed approximately 600 highly shared, low-generation-probability nucleotide sequences. In a later analysis, a clonal expansion index was calculated for each public chain from normalized within-repertoire ranks of inferred template counts. In a later analysis, generation probabilities were computed using a VDJ recombination model fitted to out-of-frame rearrangements, and the results were checked against IGoR. In a later analysis, TCR-TCR, TCR-HLA and TCR-CMV co-occurrence was scored with hypergeometric tests, and a repertoire-size bias correction was applied to TCR pairs. To estimate false discovery rates, a later analysis permuted the HLA or CMV assignments 20 times. In a later analysis, co-occurring TCRs were grouped using DBSCAN, with TCRdist sequence similarity added in when clustering inside HLA-allele-positive subsets. Co-occurrence clustering excluded repertoires with fewer than 30,000 or more than 120,000 public chains, plus five with anomalous nucleotide sharing. Here the immuneACCESS table is served through TCRdb, limited to in-frame sequences with V and J called. Missing clones are a known gap in these copies; in checked studies unresolved V genes cover under half, and the rest lacks a known reason. V and J calls plus clone size are reproduced from that table; the DNA served to infer D and trimming. This sample comprises a few hundred thousand clones, 70% to 80% of them detected only once. Jointly, the top ten make up less than 3.5% of the sample.

Trimming takes 7 bases from V and 4 bases from J, and the germline ends sit 17 bases apart. Per the germline V gene, SNHLY is the CDR1 and FYNNEI is the CDR2. The cysteine opens and the phenylalanine closes a CDR3 of 15 amino acids. The DNA shown is the 45-base CDR3, in frame from base 1. The cohort was made up of roughly 670 healthy bone marrow donors. All cohort members were sampled while nominally healthy, although unrecorded immune exposures were likely present. The donor tested CMV seronegative and was one of the 352 seronegative cohort members. Each donor provided a peripheral blood sample, and peripheral blood mononuclear cells were used for TCR beta sequencing. The Qiagen DNeasy Blood Extraction Kit was used to extract genomic DNA from the blood cell samples.

Input material: PBMCs. The sequence derives from a woman aged 25-40 years in good health and CMV-seronegative. The sequence links TRBV2 to TRBJ2-1, with TRBD1 perhaps the D gene, on 8 matching bases. The nucleotide sequence reads as follows: TGTGCCAGCACCGAACAGGGGGGGGGTTACAATGAGCAGTTCTTC. This is translated as CASTEQGGGYNEQFF.